This note documents a single T cell receptor (beta chain) sequence. This clone was counted a few times. What antigen it recognizes has not been identified. No much larger clone exists at a distance of one base, and base qualities are not known. Library generation was performed with the immunoSEQ multiplex PCR assay. A mixture of 60 forward primers for TCR Vbeta segments and 13 reverse primers for TCR Jbeta segments was used in the multiplex PCR. The CDR3 region of rearranged TCR beta genes was amplified from genomic DNA by a multiplex PCR assay. On the Illumina HiSeq System, the amplified TCR beta libraries were sequenced as 87-base-pair reads. As for the original processing: A later analysis tallied tens of millions of unique TCR beta chains across the roughly 610 repertoires, and about 10 million of those chains were shared by two or more donors. Raw reads were error-corrected and collapsed into unique sequences with a nearest-neighbor algorithm that merged closely related sequences to remove PCR and sequencing errors. To assign V, D and J gene segments, CDR3 sequences were aligned to IMGT reference sequences. Each retained sequence needed at least a six-nucleotide match to both a V gene segment and a J gene segment. A rearrangement counted as productive if the CDR3 had no stop codons and remained in frame with V and J, and every other rearrangement counted as non-productive. CDR3 was defined by IMGT convention, running from the second conserved V-encoded cysteine to the conserved J-encoded phenylalanine. In an earlier analysis of around 540 of the donors, sequences lacking an unambiguous match to a single V gene segment were excluded. In an earlier analysis of several hundred of the donors, V segments were called functional above 56.7% productive rearrangements and were called segregating when the between-donor standard deviation exceeded 5%. A statistical classification framework was developed to diagnose cytomegalovirus status using the catalog of TCR beta chain sequences. V and J gene assignment, in a later analysis, came from comparing TCR nucleotide sequences with IMGT/GENE-DB human TR gene sequences. Using the TCRdist pipeline, a later analysis assigned CDR3 sequences along with most-parsimonious VDJ recombination scenarios. In a later analysis, each TCR beta chain was defined by its CDR3 amino acid sequence together with its V-gene family, and reads lacking a unique V-gene family were excluded. In a later analysis, nearly 600 highly shared, low-generation-probability nucleotide sequences were removed to address suspected cross-contamination and a sequencing artifact. In a later analysis, a clonal expansion index was calculated for each public chain from normalized within-repertoire ranks of inferred template counts. In a later analysis, generation probabilities were computed using a VDJ recombination model fitted to out-of-frame rearrangements, and the results were checked against IGoR. In a later analysis, TCR-TCR, TCR-HLA and TCR-CMV co-occurrence was scored with hypergeometric tests, and a repertoire-size bias correction was applied to TCR pairs. In a later analysis, false discovery rates were estimated by permuting HLA or CMV assignments 20 times. A later analysis grouped co-occurring TCRs with DBSCAN, adding TCRdist sequence similarity when clustering within HLA-allele-positive subsets. For co-occurrence clustering, repertoires with fewer than 30,000 or more than 120,000 public chains were excluded, along with a handful of repertoires with anomalous nucleotide sharing. This immuneACCESS table, as held by TCRdb, lists in-frame sequences with V and J called but not all clones. Of the missing ones, under half trace to an unresolved V gene in checked studies; the others have no known cause. The V and J calls and clone size are taken from that table; D and trimming were inferred from the DNA. In all, the sample holds 95,000 to 150,000 clones, and 80% to 90% of those were seen once. The top ten clonotypes cover around 3.5% of the sample.

These data originate in a study of cytomegalovirus exposure and HLA in healthy donors (dated by TCRdb to 2015 to 2018). Turning to the overall study: In an earlier analysis of under 750 of the donors, 276 Gb of sequence data and approximately 100 million unique TCR beta sequences from approximately 180 million T cells were reported. On average, about 240,000 unique TCR beta nucleotide sequences were sequenced per donor among about 400 genotyped donors of the cohort, with about 19% of those sequences being non-productive. Donor age, sex, ethnicity and CMV serostatus were compiled together with the repertoire data. HLA typing covered class I and class II loci at four-digit resolution. Every repertoire in the discovery cohort had been generated on one and the same sequencing platform. The aim of the study was to test whether cataloging public T cell receptors could identify signatures of past pathogen exposure. A later genetic analysis took genome-wide SNP genotypes for about 55% of the 666 donors and used that subset as a discovery cohort. A later analysis re-examined previously published TCR beta repertoires from more than 600 donors and added high-resolution HLA genotyping to investigate patterns of TCR occurrence. The number of typed donors differed by locus: 629-630 for A, B, C, DRB1 and DQB1; approximately 520 for DQA1; 606 for DPA1; and around 470 for DPB1. Because of strong linkage in the cohort, five DR-DQ haplotypes were treated as single units for association and clustering. Along with the approximately 700-subject first cohort, a separate validation cohort of around 120 different subjects was used. About 320 gigabases of sequencing data and 70 million to 85 million unique TCR sequences were included in an early release covering roughly 600 HLA-typed donors. The genetic ancestry cluster associated with self-reported Caucasian donors included 81% of the approximately 400 genotyped donors. The study combined high-throughput TCR immunosequencing, statistical association of individual TCRs with disease status, and machine learning to predict cytomegalovirus infection status. Using immunosequencing, the study profiled T cell repertoires from roughly 650 subjects and related those repertoires to cytomegalovirus serostatus. An earlier analysis of around 580 of the donors used high-throughput TCR beta sequencing to judge whether each TCR beta V gene segment behaved as functional or pseudogenic. In the later analysis, no new phenotypic data were used to find candidate immune exposures; instead, reliance was placed on TCR beta sequences and their occurrence across donors.

What the study reported, not specific to this receptor: Strong co-occurrence of HLA alleles, especially DR and DQ, made assigning TCR associations to individual alleles difficult. The only immune exposure information available for the cohort was CMV serostatus. Broadly in line with IMGT annotations, most TCR beta V segments showed up in productive rearrangements about 90% or about 30% of the time in an earlier analysis of under 700 of the donors. In a later analysis, HLA-associated TCR beta chains were found to be more clonally expanded and to have lower generation probabilities than equally common non-associated chains. A later analysis reported that several top co-occurrence clusters appeared linked to parvovirus B19, influenza, CMV and Epstein-Barr virus. According to a later analysis, TCR association rates differed among HLA loci, with DRB1 alleles showing the most associated TCRs and HLA-C alleles showing the fewest. Because HLA typing was unavailable for some donors at each locus, only the typed subset was used in association tests. Cytomegalovirus status was reported to be diagnosed by the classifier with high specificity and sensitivity in both the original and validation cohorts. An association between a missense DCLRE1C variant and V-gene and J-gene trimming of TCR beta chains was found in a later genetic analysis and replicated in an independent cohort. According to a later analysis, most CMV-associated TCR beta chains appeared to be HLA-restricted, and the HLA associations seemed to be driven largely by CMV exposure. A few of the identified cytomegalovirus-associated TCR beta chains were confirmed in vitro to be specific for cytomegalovirus antigens. In a later genetic analysis, fewer N-insertions in productive TCRs were reported among donors in an Asian-associated ancestry cluster than the roughly 710-donor mean. In the study, 164 TCR beta chains were listed as associated with cytomegalovirus. Across donors, most TCR sequences were observed very rarely, whereas some public TCRs were present in many individuals. Some IMGT-functional V segments, including TRBV6-2 and TRBV6-3, could not be distinguished by the 87-base-pair reads and were therefore excluded. Roughly uniform sequencing depth across donors was assumed in presence/absence analyses, although this assumption may not hold. The authors suggested that the approach could potentially be extended to other disease states and immunological phenotypes. A cluster of highly shared sequence variants was judged likely to be a technical artifact of the sequencing pipeline. At a false discovery rate of 0.05, a later analysis linked around 15,000 TCR beta sequences to specific HLA alleles. Correlated functional status among segregating V segments might reflect linkage disequilibrium, but an unknown experimental factor could not be ruled out. The earlier analysis of about 600 of the donors excluded 15 to 20 rarely observed V segments, including chromosome 9 orphons, because counts were too low. Only TCR beta chains were sequenced in this cohort, and the absence of alpha or paired-chain data limited detectable features. A further reported finding was that TCR beta sequences accurately predicted the HLA-A and HLA-B alleles for most subjects in the first cohort.

In total, 600 or so healthy bone marrow donors made up the cohort. At the time of sampling, all cohort members were nominally healthy, though unrecorded immune exposures were likely present. The donor was CMV seropositive and was included in the group of some 290 seropositive cohort members. Every donor gave a peripheral blood sample, and the peripheral blood mononuclear cells from that sample were used for TCR beta sequencing. The Qiagen DNeasy Blood Extraction Kit was used to extract genomic DNA from the blood cell samples. The trim is 6 bases for V and 6 bases for J, with a gap of 11 bases between the germline ends. CDR1 and CDR2 (LNHDA, SQIVND) derive from the germline V gene (reference sequence). Counted from cysteine to phenylalanine, this CDR3 has 13 amino acids. Only CDR3 DNA is held: 39 bases, read in frame from base 1.

This sequence uses TRBV19 and TRBJ1-4, with TRBD1 perhaps the D gene, on 6 matching bases. The clonotype was recovered from a woman between 40 and 50 years old in good health and CMV-seropositive. Sequenced: PBMCs. The sequenced DNA is TGTGCCAGTAGGACACGGACAGATGAAAAACTGTTTTTT. Translated, this gives CASRTRTDEKLFF.